The 16 T cell receptor beta chains given below trace back to one sample, sequenced in a study of CD8 T cells in ankylosing spondylitis. For these receptors, no antigen is known. TCRdb recomputed calls from the 5' RACE reads with MiXCR, one row per CDR3 protein. The table shows approximately 550,000 distinct CDR3 sequences, with about 13% occurring only once. General study points: Made up of eight highly homologous variants, a TCR beta motif appeared characteristic of ankylosing spondylitis blood.

Sequences were obtained from blood, either unsorted or a sorted T cell fraction (not recorded which). These receptors were obtained from a male donor with ankylosing spondylitis.

The chain joins TRBV15 to TRBJ1-2; D is unresolved. Looked up from germline, CDR1 is LNHNV and CDR2 is YYDKDF (reference sequence). The CDR3 is made up of 13 amino acids. The V end was cut by 1 base, the J end by 8 bases, with 11 bases between. In DNA form, the CDR3 reads TGTGCCACCAGCAGAGGAATGGAAAGGGGCTACACCTTC. This encodes CATSRGMERGYTF.

This clonotype was counted at least ten times. V and J are TRBV3-1 and TRBJ2-3; 7 bases match TRBD2. CDR3 length equals 16 residues. V lost 1 base, J lost 5 bases, and 9 bases stayed unmatched. CDR1 is LGHDT, CDR2 YNNKEL, per germline (reference sequence). CDR3 sequence (DNA): TGTGCCAGCAGCCAAGCGTCCGGGGGGAGTGGAGATACGCAGTATTTT. This sequence encodes CASSQASGGSGDTQYF.

The V call is TRBV6-1, the J call TRBJ2-3; 10 bases fit TRBD2. CDR3 size: 16 residues. Germline trimming cut 4 bases from V and 2 bases from J; bases unmatched to any gene: 6. CDR1 is MNHNS, CDR2 SASEGT, per germline. The CDR3, as DNA: TGTGCCAGCAGTGCTCGGACTAGCGGAGACACAGATACGCAGTATTTT. Translating it yields CASSARTSGDTDTQYF.

V gene TRBV6-5 combines with J gene TRBJ2-1; possibly TRBD1 or TRBD2 for D (6 bases each). V lost 2 bases to trimming and J lost 6 bases, with 14 bases between them. CDR1 and CDR2 (germline): MNHEY, SVGAGI. The CDR3 spans 15 residues. CDR3 in amino acids: CASSYAGHPGNEQFF. CDR3 DNA: TGTGCCAGCAGTTACGCGGGACATCCCGGCAATGAGCAGTTCTTC.

There are many counts of this clonotype. The CDR3 region has the DNA TGTGCCAGCAGCCCTAGACGACTGCTGAGCTCTGGAAACACCATATATTTT. Residues: CASSPRRLLSSGNTIYF. The chain uses TRBV9 and TRBJ1-3; D ambiguous. Trimming removed 4 bases at V and 0 bases at J, with 17 bases between. The CDR3 length is 17 residues. CDR1 is SGDLS and CDR2 is YYNGEE in the germline V gene.

This clonotype was observed a handful of times. This chain uses TRBV5-1 with TRBJ2-1; D is unclear. This CDR3 has 14 residues. The V and J ends lost 4 bases and 8 bases respectively, with 16 bases between them. In germline, CDR1 is SGHRS, CDR2 YFSETQ. The CDR3 DNA is TGCGCCAGCAGCCCGGGCCACCCTAGGGATGAGCAGTTCTTC. Protein: CASSPGHPRDEQFF.

This clonotype has more than one count but fewer than ten. This chain uses TRBV2 with TRBJ2-5; TRBD1 aligns across 8 bases. Germline lookup yields CDR1 SNHLY and CDR2 FYNNEI. Germline trimming cut 6 bases from V and 5 bases from J; bases unmatched to any gene: 11. The CDR3 contains 15 residues. CDR3 DNA sequence: TGTGCCAGCAGGCAAACGACAGGGGTATGGGAGACCCAGTACTTC. Its protein product is CASRQTTGVWETQYF. Variable domain in full (rest from reference TRBV2 and TRBJ2-5): EPEVTQTPSHQVTQMGQEVILRCVPISNHLYFYWYRQILGQKVEFLVSFYNNEISEKSEIFDDQFSVERPDGSNFTLKIRSTKLEDSAMYFCASRQTTGVWETQYFGPGTRLLVL.

CDR3 nucleotide sequence: TGTGCCAGCAGCTTAGGAGGCGGAACCTTACCCCACGAGCAGTACGTC. It is translated as CASSLGGGTLPHEQYV. The chain links TRBV7-8 to TRBJ2-7; no reliable D call. The germline CDR1 and CDR2 sequences are SGHVS and FQNEAQ. Trimming pared 1 base from V and 5 bases from J, leaving 18 bases between. CDR3 length: 16 amino acids.

Only a few counts were recorded for this clonotype. This sequence joins TRBV30 and TRBJ1-2; D not resolved. The CDR3 consists of 11 residues. The germline V gene has CDR1 GTSNPN and CDR2 SVGIG (reference sequence). Between the trimmed V and J ends, which lost 2 bases and 8 bases, there was a span of 9 bases. The DNA of the CDR3 is TGTGCCTGGAGTTTACGATCCGGCTACACCTTC. As protein: CAWSLRSGYTF.

This clonotype showed up just once. This chain connects TRBV7-8 to TRBJ2-1; 9 positions agree with TRBD2. The CDR3 spans 15 residues. Germline V gene data show CDR1 as SGHVS and CDR2 as FQNEAQ. After removal of 5 bases from V and 8 bases from J, the junction contained 10 bases not matched to a gene. The CDR3 loop is CASSPLVSGSHEQFF. The DNA for the CDR3 is TGTGCCAGCAGCCCCCTGGTTAGCGGGAGCCATGAGCAGTTCTTC.

This clonotype was seen a handful of times. The J gene is TRBJ2-1, the V gene TRBV18, with D perhaps TRBD1 (5 bases). The germline gives CDR1 KGHSH, CDR2 LQKENI. The CDR3 runs to 14 residues. Between the trimmed V and J ends, which lost 6 bases and 5 bases, there was a span of 14 bases. CDR3 bases: TGTGCCAGCTCCCCTTTAGGGGTAAACAATGAGCAGTTCTTC. Amino acid sequence: CASSPLGVNNEQFF.

This chain joins TRBV27 and TRBJ2-3; TRBD2 might be the D (6 bases). Per the germline V gene, CDR1 is MNHEY and CDR2 is SMNVEV (reference sequence). The germline V and J ends were trimmed by 7 bases and 4 bases, with 15 bases remaining between them. The CDR3 loop spans 14 amino acids. For the CDR3, the DNA is TGTGCCAGCACCCAGTATACGGGGGCAGATACGCAGTATTTT. Protein product: CASTQYTGADTQYF.

This clonotype showed up just a few times. This chain uses TRBV20-1 with TRBJ1-1, with D possibly being TRBD1 (5 bases). The CDR3 spans 13 residues. Germline loops: CDR1 DFQATT, CDR2 SNEGSKA (reference sequence). The V gene lost 6 bases and the J gene lost 1 base, with 12 bases spanning the gap. The CDR3 loop is CSAPGVRNTEAFF. The CDR3 bases are TGCAGTGCCCCGGGGGTGAGGAACACTGAAGCTTTCTTT.

This clonotype came up once. The chain recombines TRBV3-1 with TRBJ1-2, with D tentatively TRBD1 (6 bases). The ends were cut back, 5 bases at V and 3 bases at J, with 7 bases in the middle. The CDR3 has 12 amino acids. CDR1 and CDR2 from the germline V gene are LGHDT and YNNKEL (reference sequence). The CDR3 region is CASSTGYYGYTF. CDR3 nucleotide sequence: TGTGCCAGCAGCACAGGGTACTATGGCTACACCTTC.

This clonotype was detected a few times. J is TRBJ2-7 and V is TRBV5-1; 10 nucleotides align to TRBD1. J gave up 2 bases and V 4 bases, and 3 bases lay outside the gene matches. CDR1 SGHRS and CDR2 YFSETQ come from the germline V gene. This CDR3 contains 14 residues. CDR3 sequence reads: CASSGDRGTYEQYF. CDR3 in DNA: TGCGCCAGCAGCGGGGACAGGGGAACCTACGAGCAGTACTTC.

This clonotype was found a few times. The chain employs TRBV7-9 and TRBJ1-5; perhaps TRBD1 as D (5 bases). The length of the CDR3 is 13 residues. CDR1 is SEHNR, CDR2 FQNEAQ, per germline (reference sequence). The V and J ends lost 3 bases and 7 bases respectively, with 10 bases between them. The CDR3 region is CASSFEGSQPQHF. The CDR3 bases are TGTGCCAGCAGCTTCGAGGGGTCCCAGCCCCAGCATTTT.